One and the same sample provided the 7 T cell receptor beta chains below, sequenced in a study of T cell responses to AZD1222 COVID-19 vaccine (dated by TCRdb to 2020 to 2022). According to the study, the label for this sample's time point signals: about 28 days (+/-7) after the second vaccine dose. Libraries were constructed by the immunoSEQ multiplex PCR assay. TCRdb limited this immuneACCESS table to in-frame rearrangements with V and J called. A share of clones is missing; checked studies link under half to unresolved V genes, and the rest is unexplained. The sample includes more than 150,000 clones, with 85% to 95% observed a single time. The ten most abundant clones make up less than 2.5% of the sample. The source was peripheral blood, collected 28 days after the second AZD1222 dose. The source is an adult who received the AZD1222 COVID-19 vaccine.

The CDR3 sequence is CAWNGHPSETQYF. DNA for the CDR3: TGTGCCTGGAATGGACACCCGAGTGAGACCCAGTACTTC. The chain joins TRBV30 to TRBJ2-5; weak D call: TRBD1 (5 bases). Per the germline V gene, CDR1 is GTSNPN and CDR2 is SVGIG (reference sequence). The CDR3 is made up of 13 amino acids. V lost 4 bases and J lost 5, with 14 bases in between.

Details on this clone: One end of the junction varies from germline; a read error may be responsible. CDR3 in amino acids: CASSLGSGQGVVKTEAFF. For the CDR3, the DNA is TGTGCCAGCAGCTTAGGGTCGGGACAGGGGGTTGTGAAAACTGAAGCTTTCTTT. The rearrangement joins TRBV7-9 to TRBJ1-1; 11 bases agree with TRBD1. This CDR3 is 18 amino acids long. Germline V CDR1 and CDR2: SEHNR, FQNEAQ (reference sequence). The full variable domain, rest sourced from reference TRBV7-9 and TRBJ1-1, is DTGVSQNPRHKITKRGQNVTFRCDPISEHNRLYWYRQTLGQGPEFLTYFQNEAQLEKSRLLSDRFSAERPKGSFSTLEIQRTEQGDSAMYLCASSLGSGQGVVKTEAFFGQGTRLTVV.

This clone was detected only a few times. The sample carries other DNA sequences with the same CDR3. The chain has TRBV29-1 and TRBJ1-5; weak D call: TRBD1 (5 bases). V dropped 7 bases and J dropped 5 bases, with 12 bases sitting between them. This CDR3 region has 12 residues. Germline values: CDR1 SQVTM, CDR2 ANQGSEA. CDR3: CSAGARDQPQHF. CDR3 bases: TGCAGCGCCGGGGCCAGGGATCAGCCCCAGCATTTT.

The V call is TRBV5-6, the J call TRBJ2-3; D gene ambiguous. Germline assignment: CDR1 SGHDT and CDR2 YYEEEE. Trimming pared 0 bases from V and 4 bases from J, leaving 6 bases between. The CDR3 consists of 13 residues. The CDR3 nucleotides read TGTGCCAGCAGCTTGGCCGGGTCAGATACGCAGTATTTT. This encodes CASSLAGSDTQYF.

Here the CDR3 reads CASSVDRSSPGQETQYF. As DNA, the CDR3 is TGTGCCAGCAGTGTAGACAGGTCCTCCCCGGGACAAGAGACCCAGTACTTC. The V call is TRBV28, the J call TRBJ2-5, with a possible D match to TRBD1 (6 bases). The V and J ends lost 5 bases and 2 bases respectively, with 21 bases between them. Germline V gene lookup returns CDR1 MDHEN and CDR2 SYDVKM. The CDR3 contains 17 residues.

The rearrangement uses TRBV5-1 and TRBJ2-1; the D gene is possibly TRBD1 (6 bases). The CDR3 is made up of 14 amino acids. With 5 bases removed from V and 5 bases from J, the gap between germline ends came to 14 bases. Germline loops: CDR1 SGHRS, CDR2 YFSETQ. As DNA, the CDR3 is TGCGCCAGCAGTTGGGGGCCCGAAAACAATGAGCAGTTCTTC. Translating it yields CASSWGPENNEQFF.

This clone was observed a few times. The chain is built from TRBV7-2 and TRBJ2-3, with TRBD2 as a possible D gene (6 bases). Germline CDR1 SGHTA, CDR2 FQGNSA. Trimming left V 2 bases short and J 4 bases short, with 13 bases between. The CDR3 consists of 15 residues. The CDR3 sequence is CASSLFQGGADTQYF. The CDR3 nucleotides are TGTGCCAGCAGCTTATTCCAGGGCGGGGCAGATACGCAGTATTTT.